Sequencing of this T cell receptor beta chain was carried out in a study of beta chain features in type 1 diabetes. Expressed TCRB transcripts were sequenced because the isolated RNA had all been reverse transcribed beforehand. Generated by immunoSEQ multiplex PCR, the TCRdb table keeps only in-frame clones and is missing some. The sample yields 680,000 or so clones, roughly 16% seen once. This clone was detected only a few times. This clonotype was obtained from a young man in good health. Sequencing used naive CD4+ T cells from blood.

The CDR3 DNA reads TGTGCCTGGAGTGTAGTGAGGGGGGAAGAGACCCAGTACTTC. Amino acid sequence: CAWSVVRGEETQYF. The rearrangement uses TRBV30 and TRBJ2-5; TRBD1 or TRBD2 may be the D gene (6 bases each). The length of the CDR3 is 14 residues. Germline CDR1 and CDR2: GTSNPN and SVGIG (reference sequence). Trimming removed 0 bases at V and 3 bases at J, with 11 bases between.